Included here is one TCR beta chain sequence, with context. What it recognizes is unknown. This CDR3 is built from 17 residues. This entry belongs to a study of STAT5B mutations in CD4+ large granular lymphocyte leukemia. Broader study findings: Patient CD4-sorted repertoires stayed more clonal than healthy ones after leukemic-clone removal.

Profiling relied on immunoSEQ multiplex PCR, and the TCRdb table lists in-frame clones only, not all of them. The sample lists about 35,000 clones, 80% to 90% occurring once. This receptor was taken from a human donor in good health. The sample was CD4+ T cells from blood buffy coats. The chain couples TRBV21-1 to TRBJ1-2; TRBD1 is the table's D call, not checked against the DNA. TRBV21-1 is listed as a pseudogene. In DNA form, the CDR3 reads TGTGCCAGCAGCCCAGGAACCGGGACAGGGGGCTTCTATGGCTACACCTTC. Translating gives CASSPGTGTGGFYGYTF.